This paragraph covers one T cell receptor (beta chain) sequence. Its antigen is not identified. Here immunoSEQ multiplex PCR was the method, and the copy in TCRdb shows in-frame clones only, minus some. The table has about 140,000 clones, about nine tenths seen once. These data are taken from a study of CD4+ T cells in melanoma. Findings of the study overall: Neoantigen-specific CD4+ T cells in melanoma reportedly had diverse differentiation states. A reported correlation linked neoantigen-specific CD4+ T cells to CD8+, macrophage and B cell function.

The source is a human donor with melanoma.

The CDR3 nucleotides read TGTGCCATCAGTGAGCGGAGTCCAGGGCTCTCTGGAAACACCATATATTTT. Residues: CAISERSPGLSGNTIYF. J is TRBJ1-3 and V is TRBV10-3, with D perhaps TRBD1 (5 bases). V was shortened by 2 bases and J by 0 bases, with 14 bases between the two germline ends. CDR3 length: 17 residues. Germline CDR1 is ENHRY and CDR2 is SYGVKD.